The 17 T cell receptor beta chains reported below all come from one sample, sequenced in a study of blood T cell repertoires in COVID-19. Generated by immunoSEQ multiplex PCR, the TCRdb table keeps only in-frame clones and is missing some. The repertoire includes 98,000 or so clones, 91% of them detected once, and roughly 5.6% sits in the top ten. Sequencing was performed on peripheral blood. The origin of the receptors is a human donor in a cohort sampled during active COVID-19.

The chain carries TRBV7-8 and TRBJ1-4; D is unclear. Trimming shortened V by 5 bases and J by 5 bases, and 15 bases separated the two germline ends. Germline assignment: CDR1 SGHVS and CDR2 FQNEAQ. CDR3 length: 15 residues. CDR3 protein: CASSAVDLRNEKLFF. CDR3 DNA sequence: TGTGCCAGCAGCGCCGTAGATCTTAGAAATGAAAAACTGTTTTTT.

This clone was detected only a few times. The chain links TRBV2 to TRBJ2-7; the D is unclear. This CDR3 has 11 residues. Germline CDR1 and CDR2: SNHLY and FYNNEI. CDR3 DNA: TGTTCAACAGCTTACTCCTACGAGCAGTACTTC. Its protein product is CSTAYSYEQYF.

DNA of the CDR3: TGTGCCAGCCGAGGGACTACCTTGGCAGGGGATACGCAGTATTTT. Translation: CASRGTTLAGDTQYF. The chain is built from TRBV7-6 and TRBJ2-3, with 7 nucleotides matching TRBD2. CDR1 is SGHVS and CDR2 is FNYEAQ in the germline V gene. Trimming removed 8 bases from V and 6 bases from J; junction bases left unmatched: 14. This CDR3 comprises 15 residues.

The rearrangement links TRBV28 to TRBJ2-7; the match to TRBD2 covers 7 bases. This CDR3 comprises 14 residues. Losses at the gene ends were 2 bases for V and 0 bases for J; bases not matched to a gene: 1. Germline V gives CDR1 MDHEN, CDR2 SYDVKM. Here the CDR3 reads CASSLAGASYEQYF. Here the CDR3 DNA reads TGTGCCAGCAGTTTAGCGGGAGCCTCCTACGAGCAGTACTTC.

This clone has just a few counts. This CDR3 is CASSEAPGVIDEQYF. Here the CDR3 DNA reads TGTGCCAGCAGTGAAGCGCCAGGGGTGATCGACGAGCAGTACTTC. V usage is TRBV6-1 and J usage is TRBJ2-7; possibly TRBD1 for D (6 bases). The CDR3 has 15 residues. Germline values: CDR1 MNHNS, CDR2 SASEGT. The V end was cut by 0 bases, the J end by 5 bases, with 14 bases between.

V gene TRBV5-1 combines with J gene TRBJ2-6; 10 positions agree with TRBD1. Germline values: CDR1 SGHRS, CDR2 YFSETQ. This CDR3 spans 15 amino acids. The V and J ends lost 6 bases and 2 bases, in that order; junction bases with no gene match: 2. The CDR3 sequence: CASNDRGPGANVLTF. The CDR3 coding sequence is TGCGCCAGCAACGACAGGGGGCCTGGGGCCAACGTCCTGACTTTC.

The CDR3, as DNA: TGTGCCAGCAGCGCCGGATGGCGGGCGCCCTCTGGGGCCAACGTCCTGACTTTC. Its protein is CASSAGWRAPSGANVLTF. The V and J genes are TRBV5-8 and TRBJ2-6, with D perhaps TRBD2 (5 bases). Germline CDR1 is SGHTS and CDR2 is YDEGEE. This CDR3 is 18 amino acids long. Trimming cost V 4 bases and J 0 bases, with 17 bases left between them.

This chain connects TRBV28 to TRBJ1-3, with 7 bases aligning to TRBD1. The CDR3 totals 14 residues. The germline CDR1 and CDR2 sequences are MDHEN and SYDVKM. V was clipped by 8 bases and J by 0 bases; unmatched bases: 4. In DNA form, the CDR3 reads TGTGCCAGCCGGGACAGTCACTCTGGAAACACCATATATTTT. Translation gives CASRDSHSGNTIYF.

The chain combines TRBV5-1 with TRBJ1-2; 7 bases align to TRBD1. The CDR3 extends over 14 amino acids. Germline V gene sequence: CDR1 SGHRS, CDR2 YFSETQ. Trimming removed 4 bases from V and 4 bases from J; junction bases left unmatched: 7. In DNA form, the CDR3 reads TGCGCCAGCAGCATTGGGACAGCAGCCTATGGCTACACCTTC. Protein: CASSIGTAAYGYTF.

This clone was detected once. The CDR3: CASSVAGSGYTF. CDR3 in DNA: TGTGCCAGCAGCGTAGCTGGGAGTGGCTACACCTTC. The genes are TRBV9 and TRBJ1-2; D not certain. Between the trimmed V and J ends, which lost 0 bases and 7 bases, there was a span of 7 bases. CDR1 and CDR2 from the germline V gene are SGDLS and YYNGEE. The CDR3 is 12 amino acids.

In this sample, this clone turned up once. The chain employs TRBV6-5 and TRBJ2-7, with D perhaps matching TRBD2 (5 bases). The CDR3 contains 16 residues. Trimming took off 0 bases at V and 0 bases at J, with 12 bases between the two ends. Germline assignment: CDR1 MNHEY and CDR2 SVGAGI. The CDR3 is CASSYSNPGNSYEQYF. In nucleotides, the CDR3 is TGTGCCAGCAGTTACTCAAATCCCGGGAACTCCTACGAGCAGTACTTC.

The J gene is TRBJ1-1, the V gene TRBV21-1; the listed D gene, TRBD1, was not tested against the DNA. TRBV21-1 is a known pseudogene. The CDR3 is made up of 16 amino acids. The CDR3, as DNA: TGTGCCAGCAGCCCAGACTCGACAGGGTGGTGCACTGAAGCTTTCTTT. It specifies CASSPDSTGWCTEAFF.

V usage is TRBV5-1 and J usage is TRBJ2-6, with 7 nucleotides matching TRBD1. V lost 4 bases and J lost 0; bases outside the gene matches: 10. CDR1 is SGHRS, CDR2 YFSETQ, per germline. The CDR3 totals 18 residues. The CDR3 protein is CASSPNRGSLSGANVLTF. In nucleotides, the CDR3 is TGCGCCAGCAGCCCGAACAGGGGCTCTCTCTCTGGGGCCAACGTCCTGACTTTC.

This clone showed up just once. In DNA, the CDR3 is TGTGCCAGCAGCGTAGACTACGACGAGACCCAGTACTTC. Its protein is CASSVDYDETQYF. The chain recombines TRBV9 with TRBJ2-5, with D hard to call. Germline V lookup: CDR1 SGDLS, CDR2 YYNGEE. V was cut by 0 bases and J by 5 bases, with 8 bases left in between. The CDR3 loop spans 13 amino acids.

The chain uses TRBV30 and TRBJ2-1, with D maybe TRBD2 (6 bases). The CDR3 extends over 14 amino acids. Germline assignment: CDR1 GTSNPN and CDR2 SVGIG (reference sequence). The ends were cut back, 3 bases at V and 13 bases at J, with 22 bases in the middle. The CDR3 nucleotides read TGTGCCTGGAGGGTCGGGGGTGGCCTGAGGGATCAGTTCTTC. Residues: CAWRVGGGLRDQFF.

This chain connects TRBV19 to TRBJ2-2, with 10 positions matching TRBD1. CDR1 and CDR2 (germline): LNHDA, SQIVND (reference sequence). There are 16 residues in the CDR3. V dropped 4 bases and J dropped 4; count of bases not matched to a gene: 6. The CDR3, as DNA: TGTGCCAGTAGTACCTCCCGGGACAGGGGCACCGGGGAGCTGTTTTTT. It is translated as CASSTSRDRGTGELFF.

To note about this clone: Additional DNA sequences in this sample encode the identical CDR3. The V and J genes are TRBV24-1 and TRBJ1-5; 7 positions agree with TRBD1. Germline V gene sequence: CDR1 KGHDR, CDR2 SFDVKD. Trimming removed 9 bases from V and 3 bases from J; junction bases left unmatched: 4. This CDR3 spans 13 amino acids. CDR3: CATSTGNNQPQHF. The CDR3, as DNA: TGTGCCACCTCGACAGGGAACAATCAGCCCCAGCATTTT.